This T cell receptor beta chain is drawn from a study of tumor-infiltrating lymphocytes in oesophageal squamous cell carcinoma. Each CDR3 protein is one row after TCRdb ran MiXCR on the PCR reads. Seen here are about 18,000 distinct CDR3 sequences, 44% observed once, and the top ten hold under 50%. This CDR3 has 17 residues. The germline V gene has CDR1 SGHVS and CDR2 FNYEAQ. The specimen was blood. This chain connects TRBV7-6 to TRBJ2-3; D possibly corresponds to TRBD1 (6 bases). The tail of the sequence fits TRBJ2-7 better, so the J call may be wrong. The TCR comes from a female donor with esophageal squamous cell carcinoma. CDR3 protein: CASSLVHRAGFGNEQYF. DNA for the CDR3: TGTGCCAGCAGCTTAGTTCACAGGGCAGGGTTTGGTAATGAGCAGTACTTC.